Described below is a single T cell receptor (beta chain) sequence and its context. The antigen is unknown. Data came from immunoSEQ multiplex PCR; TCRdb stores just in-frame clones and leaves some out. Of about 38,000 clones in the sample, roughly 94% were seen once. These data come from a study of graft-versus-host responses after intestinal transplantation. The V and J ends lost 7 bases and 7 bases respectively, with 8 bases between them. The CDR3 consists of 12 residues. Germline CDR1 is MNHNY and CDR2 is SVGAGI (reference sequence). The receptor was isolated from a human donor who was the organ donor for an intestinal transplant. This sequence joins TRBV6-6 and TRBJ1-6, with D uncertain. This sample comprised unstimulated CD4+ T cells sorted from spleen or lymph node cells, obtained before transplant. This chain's CDR3 is CASMARNSPLHF. In DNA, the CDR3 is TGTGCCAGCATGGCTCGCAATTCACCCCTCCACTTT.